The 26 T cell receptor beta chains below were found in one sample sequenced in a study of CD8 T cells in ankylosing spondylitis. A single record per CDR3 protein comes from TCRdb applying MiXCR to the 5' RACE reads. The sample lists about 220,000 distinct CDR3 sequences, about 17% occurring once. Study results and limitations: Within ankylosing spondylitis blood, a TCR beta motif made up of eight or nine highly homologous variants appeared to be characteristic.

What these receptors recognize is not known. The specimen sequenced was blood, either unsorted or a sorted T cell fraction (not recorded which). Receptors were obtained from a male donor with ankylosing spondylitis.

This clonotype has only a few counts. The V and J genes are TRBV4-2 and TRBJ1-2; maybe TRBD1 (6 bases). CDR1 is LGHNA and CDR2 is YNFKEQ in the germline V gene. Between the trimmed V and J ends, which lost 0 bases and 1 base, there was a span of 12 bases. CDR3 length equals 16 residues. CDR3: CASSQDSGGGNYGYTF. As DNA, the CDR3 is TGTGCCAGCAGCCAAGATTCTGGAGGGGGTAACTATGGCTACACCTTC.

This clonotype has more than one count but fewer than ten. The chain's CDR3 is CASSLAHGNYGYTF. CDR3 sequence (DNA): TGCGCCAGCAGCTTGGCCCACGGCAACTATGGCTACACCTTC. This sequence joins TRBV5-1 and TRBJ1-2; no clear D. With 0 bases removed from V and 2 bases from J, the gap between germline ends came to 8 bases. The CDR3 extends over 14 amino acids. CDR1 and CDR2 from the germline V gene are SGHRS and YFSETQ.

The chain uses TRBV28 and TRBJ1-5; D gene uncertain. Germline CDR1 is MDHEN and CDR2 is SYDVKM. The CDR3 is 13 amino acids. V lost 8 bases, J lost 7 bases, and 15 bases lay in between. The DNA for the CDR3 is TGTGCCAGCGGCCACATGAACCTGCAGCCCCAGCATTTT. It codes for CASGHMNLQPQHF.

This clonotype was recorded many times. The chain links TRBV20-1 to TRBJ1-4, with TRBD1 as a possible D gene (5 bases). V lost 1 base, J lost 0 bases, and 9 bases lay in between. The CDR3 runs 15 residues. Germline V gene sequence: CDR1 DFQATT, CDR2 SNEGSKA (reference sequence). In DNA, the CDR3 is TGCAGTGCTAGAGGGGACTACGCAACTAATGAAAAACTGTTTTTT. Amino acid sequence: CSARGDYATNEKLFF.

This clonotype was counted at least ten times. The CDR3 loop is CSVLDSASTEAFF. CDR3 bases: TGCAGCGTTCTGGACAGCGCGAGCACTGAAGCTTTCTTT. J is TRBJ1-1 and V is TRBV29-1; D possibly corresponds to TRBD1 (6 bases). Germline lookup yields CDR1 SQVTM and CDR2 ANQGSEA. The CDR3 extends over 13 amino acids. V was cut by 5 bases and J by 4 bases, with 14 bases left in between. Variable domain in full (rest from reference TRBV29-1 and TRBJ1-1): SAVISQKPSRDICQRGTSLTIQCQVDSQVTMMFWYRQQPGQSLTLIATANQGSEATYESGFVIDKFPISRPNLTFSTLTVSNMSPEDSSIYLCSVLDSASTEAFFGQGTRLTVV.

This clonotype was counted between two and nine times. This chain joins TRBV6-2 or TRBV6-3 and TRBJ1-6, with a weak D call TRBD1 (6 bases). This CDR3 is 17 amino acids long. Germline V gene lookup returns CDR1 MNHEY and CDR2 SVGEGT. V was trimmed by 4 bases and J by 0 bases, leaving 13 bases between them. The CDR3 DNA is TGTGCCAGCAGTTCCACAGGGCCAAGCTCCTATAATTCACCCCTCCACTTT. Translated, it gives CASSSTGPSSYNSPLHF.

This clonotype was picked up many times. The V call is TRBV7-9, the J call TRBJ2-7, with 9 bases fitting TRBD1. This CDR3 region has 15 residues. The junction had 2 bases not matched to a gene; V was cut back by 1 base and J by 1 base. CDR1 is SEHNR, CDR2 FQNEAQ, per germline (reference sequence). This CDR3 reads CASSLGGTGSYEQYF. The CDR3 nucleotides are TGTGCCAGCAGCTTAGGGGGGACAGGGTCCTACGAGCAGTACTTC.

This clonotype was seen a handful of times. The chain recombines TRBV4-3 with TRBJ2-7, with unresolved D. The CDR3 length is 15 residues. V lost 0 bases and J 2 bases, leaving 11 bases between the germline ends. The germline V gene encodes CDR1 LGHNA and CDR2 YSLEER. The CDR3 region is CASSQDHRVAYEQYF. DNA for the CDR3: TGCGCCAGCAGCCAAGATCATAGGGTTGCCTACGAGCAGTACTTC.

V gene TRBV4-3 combines with J gene TRBJ1-4; D is possibly TRBD1 (5 bases). Trimming shortened V by 4 bases and J by 6 bases, and 12 bases separated the two germline ends. Germline V gene data show CDR1 as LGHNA and CDR2 as YSLEER. This CDR3 contains 14 residues. This chain's CDR3 is CASSPGVLDEKLFF. As DNA, the CDR3 is TGCGCCAGCAGCCCGGGGGTTTTAGATGAAAAACTGTTTTTT.

This rearrangement joins TRBV27 to TRBJ1-2; D is uncertain. Looked up from germline, CDR1 is MNHEY and CDR2 is SMNVEV (reference sequence). The V end was cut by 3 bases, the J end by 1 base, with 12 bases between. This CDR3 spans 15 amino acids. Here the CDR3 reads CASSFARSNNYGYTF. DNA of the CDR3: TGTGCCAGCAGTTTCGCCAGGTCCAATAACTATGGCTACACCTTC.

This clonotype was seen more than once but under ten times. The chain combines TRBV4-1 with TRBJ2-7; D is perhaps TRBD1 or TRBD2 (6 bases each). V was pared by 0 bases and J by 3 bases, with 21 bases between. The CDR3 contains 18 residues. Germline loops: CDR1 MGHRA, CDR2 YSYEKL. CDR3 amino acids: CASSQDEGGPHLYYEQYF. CDR3 sequence (DNA): TGCGCCAGCAGCCAAGATGAGGGGGGCCCTCACCTTTACTACGAGCAGTACTTC.

The J gene is TRBJ2-3, the V gene TRBV2; 8 nucleotides line up with TRBD2. Germline CDR1 is SNHLY and CDR2 is FYNNEI. The CDR3 has 16 amino acids. The junction had 10 bases not matched to a gene; V was cut back by 4 bases and J by 4 bases. CDR3 DNA: TGTGCCAGCAGTGTTTCTAGGACTAGCCGGGCAGATACGCAGTATTTT. It translates to CASSVSRTSRADTQYF.

This clonotype was counted a single time. The rearrangement uses TRBV19 and TRBJ2-5; D remains unclear. Germline V gives CDR1 LNHDA, CDR2 SQIVND (reference sequence). Trimming stripped 1 base from V and 5 bases from J, with 8 bases between. CDR3 length: 13 amino acids. The CDR3: CASSIGGSETQYF. Written as DNA, the CDR3 is TGTGCCAGTAGTATAGGGGGTAGCGAGACCCAGTACTTC.

The V gene is TRBV12-3 or TRBV12-4, the J gene TRBJ2-1, with 7 bases aligning to TRBD2. The CDR3 has 14 amino acids. Trimming took 8 bases from V and 4 from J; bases not matched to a gene: 8. CDR3 sequence: CASLSQAGYNEQFF. The CDR3 DNA sequence: TGTGCCAGCTTGTCTCAAGCGGGATACAATGAGCAGTTCTTC.

The CDR3 DNA reads TGTGCCACCAGCAGAGAGGAGGTAGCGGGCTTCAACAATGAGCAGTTCTTC. Translating gives CATSREEVAGFNNEQFF. The chain recombines TRBV15 with TRBJ2-1, with 7 bases aligning to TRBD2. The germline gives CDR1 LNHNV, CDR2 YYDKDF (reference sequence). The trim removed 0 bases at V and 5 bases at J, leaving 10 bases unmatched. The CDR3 extends over 17 amino acids.

The CDR3 DNA reads TGCGCCAGCAGCCAAGAAGCCCTAGCGGCCAACAATGAGCAGTTCTTC. Its protein product is CASSQEALAANNEQFF. The chain has TRBV4-1 and TRBJ2-1; 7 nucleotides line up with TRBD2. The CDR3 contains 16 residues. The V and J ends lost 0 bases and 5 bases, in that order; junction bases with no gene match: 7. CDR1 MGHRA and CDR2 YSYEKL come from the germline V gene.

The table lists this clonotype with many counts. The chain links TRBV12-3 or TRBV12-4 to TRBJ2-7; D tentatively fits TRBD1 or TRBD2 (5 bases each). The CDR3 has 13 amino acids. Trimming pared 6 bases from V and 3 bases from J, leaving 12 bases between. Here the CDR3 DNA reads TGTGCCAGCAGCACCGGGGCCCACTACGAGCAGTACTTC. Its translation is CASSTGAHYEQYF.

This clonotype has more than one count but fewer than ten. The chain is built from TRBV4-1 and TRBJ2-4, with D possibly matching TRBD2 (6 bases). Trimming removed 1 base at V and 7 bases at J, with 11 bases between. CDR1 is MGHRA and CDR2 is YSYEKL in the germline V gene. The CDR3 has 14 residues. Written as DNA, the CDR3 is TGCGCCAGCAGCCAAGTTGGAGGGGACAACATTCAGTACTTC. It encodes CASSQVGGDNIQYF.

This clonotype was seen a handful of times. The chain is built from TRBV20-1 and TRBJ1-1, with 7 positions matching TRBD1. Per germline, CDR1 DFQATT and CDR2 SNEGSKA (reference sequence). This CDR3 contains 12 residues. Trimming removed 3 bases from V and 6 bases from J; junction bases left unmatched: 4. The CDR3 is CSAREQGSEAFF. CDR3 nucleotides: TGCAGTGCTAGGGAACAGGGGTCTGAAGCTTTCTTT.

This clonotype was found a few times. This CDR3 is CASSTQQSNYGYTF. The CDR3 coding sequence is TGCGCCAGCAGCACCCAACAGAGTAACTATGGCTACACCTTC. The V call is TRBV5-1, the J call TRBJ1-2, with D hard to call. This CDR3 has 14 amino acids. Deletions cut 4 bases from V and 1 base from J, with 11 bases between. Germline CDR1 reads SGHRS; CDR2 reads YFSETQ.

Ten or more counts support this clonotype. The gene calls are TRBV12-3 or TRBV12-4 and TRBJ2-7; TRBD1 agrees at 7 bases. V lost 5 bases, J lost 0 bases, and 4 bases stayed unmatched. CDR3 length equals 14 residues. The CDR3 spells CASSLQGVSYEQYF. The DNA of the CDR3 is TGTGCCAGCAGTCTCCAGGGGGTCTCCTACGAGCAGTACTTC.

This clonotype showed up many times. The chain combines TRBV5-1 with TRBJ1-2; D perhaps matches TRBD1 (5 bases). The germline V and J ends were trimmed by 0 bases and 6 bases, with 6 bases remaining between them. There are 12 residues in the CDR3. CDR1 and CDR2 (germline): SGHRS, YFSETQ. As DNA, the CDR3 is TGCGCCAGCAGCTTGGAGGGGAATGGCTACACCTTC. This encodes CASSLEGNGYTF.

The chain employs TRBV7-8 and TRBJ2-2; D is possibly TRBD2 (6 bases). The germline V gene encodes CDR1 SGHVS and CDR2 FQNEAQ. This CDR3 is 17 amino acids long. V lost 4 bases, J lost 1 base, and 16 bases lay in between. Here the CDR3 reads CASSSPGRDLNTGELFF. CDR3 coding DNA: TGTGCCAGCAGCTCCCCAGGGCGGGACCTGAACACCGGGGAGCTGTTTTTT.

This clonotype came up many times. The chain employs TRBV14 and TRBJ2-1, with D maybe TRBD2 (7 bases). Trimming removed 3 bases from V and 0 bases from J, with 15 bases in between. The CDR3 has 17 residues. CDR1 and CDR2 (germline): SGHDN, FVKESK. CDR3 residues: CASSHQGGGPSYNEQFF. The CDR3 DNA sequence: TGTGCCAGCAGCCACCAAGGGGGGGGCCCCTCCTACAATGAGCAGTTCTTC.

This clonotype has just a few counts. This chain uses TRBV12-3 or TRBV12-4 with TRBJ2-1, with TRBD2 matching over 14 bases. Losses at the gene ends were 6 bases for V and 8 bases for J; bases not matched to a gene: 6. The CDR3 length is 15 residues. The CDR3 DNA follows: TGTGCCAGCAGCTCAGGGACTAGCGGGGGAGATGAGCAGTTCTTC. Encoded protein: CASSSGTSGGDEQFF.

The rearrangement links TRBV4-3 to TRBJ2-1, with 13 bases aligning to TRBD2. V dropped 1 base and J dropped 6; count of bases not matched to a gene: 3. The CDR3 length is 16 residues. Germline V gene sequence: CDR1 LGHNA, CDR2 YSLEER. The CDR3 here is CASSQGTSGSSNEQFF. The CDR3 DNA sequence: TGCGCCAGCAGCCAAGGGACTAGCGGGAGTTCCAATGAGCAGTTCTTC.